The 21 T cell receptor beta chains in this list originate from one sample, sequenced in a study of T cell repertoires in cytomegalovirus infection. TCRdb analysed the reads with MiXCR anew, one entry per CDR3 protein. The sample has about 490,000 distinct CDR3 sequences; approximately 26% are singletons. The source material was PBMCs. These receptors came from a human donor in good health (CMV status not recorded). Some clones in this sample may be carry-over from other donors' samples.

In this sample, this clonotype turned up many times. The chain combines TRBV7-2 with TRBJ2-1; D unclear. V lost 5 bases and J 0 bases, leaving 11 bases between the germline ends. The V gene's germline CDR1 is SGHTA and CDR2 FQGNSA. This CDR3 has 15 residues. Here the CDR3 reads CASSPDWNSYNEQFF. DNA for the CDR3: TGTGCCAGCAGCCCCGACTGGAACTCCTACAATGAGCAGTTCTTC.

This clonotype came up a few times. The chain links TRBV7-9 to TRBJ2-3, with TRBD1 identical over 8 bases. Germline values: CDR1 SEHNR, CDR2 FQNEAQ (reference sequence). This CDR3 comprises 14 residues. Trimming at V came to 6 bases and at J to 5 bases, leaving 7 bases not matched to a gene. In DNA form, the CDR3 reads TGTGCCAGCAGTCAAGGACAGGGACAAGATACGCAGTATTTT. The encoded protein is CASSQGQGQDTQYF.

The chain employs TRBV7-2 and TRBJ2-7; D is perhaps TRBD1 or TRBD2 (5 bases each). Germline V gene data show CDR1 as SGHTA and CDR2 as FQGNSA. V was clipped by 4 bases and J by 5 bases, with 24 bases between them. The CDR3 consists of 17 residues. As DNA, the CDR3 is TGTGCCAGCAGCTCTAGACCCTCCGGGGCCGCAAGGCACGAGCAGTACTTC. This codes for CASSSRPSGAARHEQYF.

This clonotype was counted a few times. Relative to the germline gene, one junction end is altered; a read error may explain this. The V gene is TRBV4-1, the J gene TRBJ1-1, with D unclear. The CDR3 consists of 13 residues. The germline CDR1 and CDR2 sequences are MGHRA and YSYEKL. The CDR3 region is CASSHGWNTEAFF. CDR3 in DNA: TGTGCCAGCAGCCACGGGTGGAACACTGAAGCTTTCTTT.

The CDR3 sequence: CASSPTIPGLAGVGAAGELFF. CDR3 in DNA: TGTGCCAGCAGCCCTACGATCCCGGGACTAGCGGGAGTAGGAGCGGCCGGGGAGCTGTTTTTT. This sequence joins TRBV11-2 and TRBJ2-2; 14 bases are shared with TRBD2. The CDR3 has 21 residues. Looked up from germline, CDR1 is SGHAT and CDR2 is FQNNGV. The ends lost 5 bases at V and 6 bases at J; junction bases unmatched: 20.

In its sample, this clonotype was seen a few times. The V call is TRBV28, the J call TRBJ1-5, with TRBD1 matching over 7 bases. CDR1 and CDR2 (germline): MDHEN, SYDVKM. The CDR3 spans 14 residues. J gave up 7 bases and V 6 bases, and 9 bases lay outside the gene matches. The CDR3 nucleotides are TGTGCCAGCAGCAACAGGGGCTTTTCACAGCCCCAGCATTTT. It is translated as CASSNRGFSQPQHF.

The table lists this clonotype with a few counts. V gene TRBV6-5 combines with J gene TRBJ2-3; 12 nucleotides align to TRBD2. Trimming cost V 2 bases and J 2 bases; bases outside gene matches: 5. This CDR3 is built from 17 residues. Germline V CDR1 and CDR2: MNHEY, SVGAGI. The CDR3 sequence: CASSYRTSGTPTDTQYF. As DNA, the CDR3 is TGTGCCAGCAGTTACAGGACTAGCGGGACCCCCACAGATACGCAGTATTTT.

The chain joins TRBV6-2 or TRBV6-3 to TRBJ2-1; D is possibly TRBD1 or TRBD2 (5 bases each). V was clipped by 7 bases and J by 3 bases, with 16 bases between them. The germline CDR1 and CDR2 sequences are MNHEY and SVGEGT. The CDR3 is 15 amino acids. In DNA form, the CDR3 reads TGTGCCAGCATCATGGGGGAGCGACGCTACAATGAGCAGTTCTTC. As protein: CASIMGERRYNEQFF.

The V and J genes are TRBV4-1 and TRBJ2-7, with 13 bases identical to TRBD2. The CDR3 consists of 15 residues. J gave up 4 bases and V 3 bases, and 3 bases lay outside the gene matches. Germline assignment: CDR1 MGHRA and CDR2 YSYEKL. CDR3 nucleotide sequence: TGCGCCAGCAGCCATGGGACTAGCGGGATATACGAGCAGTACGTC. Its protein is CASSHGTSGIYEQYV.

The CDR3 coding sequence is TGTGCCAGCAGTTTATATAACAGGGGAGAGACCCAGTACTTC. This gives the protein CASSLYNRGETQYF. V is TRBV27 and J is TRBJ2-5; 7 nucleotides match TRBD1. After removal of 1 base from V and 4 bases from J, the junction contained 3 bases not matched to a gene. Per germline, CDR1 MNHEY and CDR2 SMNVEV (reference sequence). This CDR3 is built from 14 residues.

The chain combines TRBV18 with TRBJ1-5; 7 nucleotides match TRBD1. Germline values: CDR1 KGHSH, CDR2 LQKENI. The CDR3 loop spans 15 amino acids. The J segment lost 2 bases and the V segment lost 3 bases, leaving 4 bases of the junction unmatched. CDR3 DNA sequence: TGTGCCAGCTCACCCAGCGGACAGGGCAATCAGCCCCAGCATTTT. As protein: CASSPSGQGNQPQHF.

This clonotype was observed at least ten times. The chain combines TRBV20-1 with TRBJ2-7; D gene unclear. Trimming stripped 3 bases from V and 5 bases from J, with 8 bases between. Germline CDR1 and CDR2: DFQATT and SNEGSKA (reference sequence). The CDR3 extends over 11 amino acids. The CDR3 protein is CSASSWNEQYV. CDR3 bases: TGCAGTGCTAGTTCTTGGAACGAGCAGTACGTC.

This clonotype was observed a handful of times. The V and J genes are TRBV7-2 and TRBJ2-5; 7 bases agree with TRBD2. Germline V gene data show CDR1 as SGHTA and CDR2 as FQGNSA. V lost 2 bases, J lost 6 bases, and 21 bases stayed unmatched. The CDR3 consists of 19 residues. As DNA, the CDR3 is TGTGCCAGCAGCTTAAGTCCCGGGGCACTGGCGGGAGCATGGAAGACCCAGTACTTC. This translates into CASSLSPGALAGAWKTQYF.

This clonotype has a handful of counts. The chain links TRBV6-2 or TRBV6-3 to TRBJ2-2; unclear D gene. V lost 5 bases to trimming and J lost 6 bases, with 10 bases between them. Germline V gene lookup returns CDR1 MNHEY and CDR2 SVGEGT. CDR3 length: 13 amino acids. CDR3 sequence: CASSPRLAGELFF. The CDR3 nucleotides are TGTGCCAGCAGTCCCCGGCTAGCCGGGGAGCTGTTTTTT.

This clonotype was observed a handful of times. The rearrangement uses TRBV6-1 and TRBJ2-3, with a weak D call TRBD2 (5 bases). V was shortened by 2 bases and J by 4 bases, with 19 bases between the two germline ends. CDR1 is MNHNS, CDR2 SASEGT, per germline. This CDR3 spans 17 amino acids. This chain's CDR3 is CASSETRAANWADTQYF. CDR3 DNA sequence: TGTGCCAGCAGTGAAACAAGAGCGGCAAATTGGGCAGATACGCAGTATTTT.

The chain couples TRBV12-3 or TRBV12-4 to TRBJ2-7; 10 nucleotides match TRBD2. The CDR3 totals 15 residues. The V and J ends lost 6 bases and 5 bases, in that order; junction bases with no gene match: 10. CDR3 nucleotide sequence: TGTGCCAGCAGCCCGGGACTAGCGACTTCCAACGAGCAGTACTTC. Translating gives CASSPGLATSNEQYF.

This clonotype occurred a few times. The chain has TRBV28 and TRBJ2-1; the match to TRBD2 covers 13 bases. CDR1 and CDR2 from the germline V gene are MDHEN and SYDVKM. The CDR3 is made up of 16 amino acids. J was trimmed by 7 bases and V by 3 bases; bases with no gene match: 6. The CDR3 is CASSLQGLAGRNEQFF. The CDR3 region has the DNA TGTGCCAGCAGTTTGCAGGGACTAGCGGGACGTAATGAGCAGTTCTTC.

The chain employs TRBV29-1 and TRBJ2-5, with TRBD2 as a possible D gene (5 bases). The CDR3 loop spans 13 amino acids. Germline V gene lookup returns CDR1 SQVTM and CDR2 ANQGSEA. Trimming left V 3 bases short and J 3 bases short, with 11 bases between. The CDR3 DNA reads TGCAGCGTTGAGGACGAGGGCAAAGAGACCCAGTACTTC. It is translated as CSVEDEGKETQYF.

The J gene is TRBJ2-5, the V gene TRBV7-9; D possibly uses TRBD1 or TRBD2 (5 bases each). The CDR3 covers 15 residues. V was shortened by 1 base and J by 0 bases, with 9 bases between the two germline ends. Germline CDR1 is SEHNR and CDR2 is FQNEAQ (reference sequence). The DNA of the CDR3 is TGTGCCAGCAGCTTAGACAGGAGGTACCAAGAGACCCAGTACTTC. It encodes CASSLDRRYQETQYF.

The rearrangement joins TRBV20-1 to TRBJ2-5, with TRBD2 matching over 13 bases. The germline gives CDR1 DFQATT, CDR2 SNEGSKA (reference sequence). V gave up 1 base and J gave up 6 bases; unmatched junction bases: 5. The CDR3 totals 15 residues. CDR3 in DNA: TGCAGTGCTAGAGGGACTAGCGGGAGACGGCAGACCCAGTACTTC. Encoded protein: CSARGTSGRRQTQYF.

This clonotype turned up a few times. The V call is TRBV7-9, the J call TRBJ2-1; D is unclear. V lost 2 bases, J lost 5 bases, and 10 bases lay in between. The CDR3 extends over 14 amino acids. In germline, CDR1 is SEHNR, CDR2 FQNEAQ (reference sequence). The CDR3 is CASSLRGLDNEQFF. In nucleotides, the CDR3 is TGTGCCAGCAGCTTACGTGGGCTCGACAATGAGCAGTTCTTC.